A single sample is the source of the 3 T cell receptor beta chains below, sequenced in a study of T cells in Graves' hyperthyroidism and ophthalmopathy (dated by TCRdb to the late 2010s). The library was generated by multiplex PCR. The instrument was an Illumina HiSeq 2000. TCR beta CDR3 regions were amplified from RNA transcripts. For the first round of RT-PCR on the TCR CDR3, the HTBI primer set was used together with the Qiagen OneStep RT-PCR kit. TCRdb's own reprocessing of the public reads used fastp at Q25 and MiXCR and kept productive beta chains. Rows are unified per CDR3 protein, each entry keeping the most common DNA and genes. Present in this sample are about 640,000 distinct CDR3 sequences, 45% of which were seen just once. More than 7% of the sample comes from the top ten. The specimen was peripheral blood or thyroid tissue (not recorded which). The receptors derive from an adult man with Graves' disease, either hyperthyroidism or ophthalmopathy (not recorded which).

As regards this clonotype: A much larger clonotype is one base distant, so this may be a read error. The J gene is TRBJ1-1, the V gene TRBV11-1; no reliable D call. The CDR3 is 13 amino acids. The V end lost 5 bases, the J end lost 3 bases, and 10 bases lay between the germline ends. Germline V CDR1 and CDR2: SGHAT, FQDESV (reference sequence). In DNA form, the CDR3 reads TGTGCCAGCAGCGGAGCCGGGCACACTGAAGCTTTCTTT. Translated: CASSGAGHTEAFF. The full variable domain, its missing parts supplied by reference TRBV11-1 and TRBJ1-1, is EAEVAQSPRYKITEKSQAVAFWCDPISGHATLYWYRQILGQGPELLVQFQDESVVDDSQLPKDRFSAERLKGVDSTLKIQPAELGDSAMYLCASSGAGHTEAFFGQGTRLTVV.

This clonotype was counted only a few times. The rearrangement joins TRBV11-2 to TRBJ1-1; possibly TRBD1 for D (5 bases). The V end was cut by 3 bases, the J end by 4 bases, with 9 bases between. The germline V gene encodes CDR1 SGHAT and CDR2 FQNNGV. The CDR3 extends over 13 amino acids. CDR3 region: CASSFGDGTEAFF. The CDR3 DNA follows: TGTGCCAGCAGCTTCGGGGACGGCACTGAAGCTTTCTTT.

This clonotype appeared many times. The rearrangement joins TRBV7-8 to TRBJ1-1; 7 nucleotides align to TRBD1. The length of the CDR3 is 18 residues. V dropped 4 bases and J dropped 0; count of bases not matched to a gene: 14. The V gene's germline CDR1 is SGHVS and CDR2 FQNEAQ. CDR3 protein: CASSSFLPTGQMNTEAFF. CDR3 DNA sequence: TGTGCCAGCAGCTCCTTTTTACCGACAGGGCAGATGAACACTGAAGCTTTCTTT.